This TCR beta chain was sequenced in a study of T cells after yellow fever vaccination. The study's findings and limits: Reappearance after the booster was observed for most primary-vaccination clones (about 97% CD4, over 75% CD8). Weaker overall was a secondary response that nonetheless peaked faster, on day 5 versus 15.

This clonotype has more than one count but fewer than ten. The antigen is undetermined. TCRdb fed the 5' RACE reads into MiXCR, producing one record per CDR3 protein. The sample records roughly 340,000 distinct CDR3 sequences, roughly 4% being singletons. Sample: PBMCs, taken 5 days after the yellow fever booster vaccination. The sequence derives from a man aged 18-30 years who received the YFV17D yellow fever vaccine.

CDR3 coding DNA: TGCGCCAGCAGGTGGACTAGCGGGGGAAGTGAGCAGTTCTTC. Encoded protein: CASRWTSGGSEQFF. The rearrangement links TRBV5-1 to TRBJ2-1, with TRBD2 matching over 13 bases. V dropped 5 bases and J dropped 9; count of bases not matched to a gene: 5. Germline V gives CDR1 SGHRS, CDR2 YFSETQ. The CDR3 sequence is 14 residues long.